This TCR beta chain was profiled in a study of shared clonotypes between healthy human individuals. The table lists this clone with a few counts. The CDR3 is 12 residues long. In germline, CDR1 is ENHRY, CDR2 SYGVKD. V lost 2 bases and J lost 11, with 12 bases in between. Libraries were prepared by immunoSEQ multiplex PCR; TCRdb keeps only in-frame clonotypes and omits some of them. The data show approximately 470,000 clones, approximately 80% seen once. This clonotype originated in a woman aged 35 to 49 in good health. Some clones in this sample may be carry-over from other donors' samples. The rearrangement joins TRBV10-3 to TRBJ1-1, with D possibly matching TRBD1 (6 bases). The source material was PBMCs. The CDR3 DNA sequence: TGTGCCATCAGTGAGAACAGGGAGAGGGCTTTCTTT. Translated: CAISENRERAFF.